This T cell receptor beta chain came from a study of neoadjuvant nivolumab and ipilimumab in lung cancer (dated by TCRdb to about 2020). Describing the broader study: Intravenous nivolumab was dosed at 3 mg/kg on days 1, 15 and 29, and in the combination arm ipilimumab 1 mg/kg was added on day 1 only. Of the 40 to 50 patients with operable NSCLC treated in the trial, roughly 23 were randomized to nivolumab monotherapy and 21 to nivolumab plus ipilimumab. Seven patients had matched pretherapy and resected tumor pairs analyzed, with four treated with nivolumab and three with nivolumab plus ipilimumab. TCR repertoires in pretherapy (baseline) peripheral blood were compared with TCR repertoires in tumors resected at surgery after neoadjuvant immune checkpoint blockade. The major pathologic response (MPR) rate in the intention-to-treat population in each study arm was designated as the primary trial endpoint. The study at large found these results: TCR sequencing was performed in a small number of samples. Pretherapy blood TCR richness correlated positively with richness in tumors resected after neoadjuvant therapy (Spearman R of about 0.81). Compared with tumor-adjacent uninvolved lung, resected tumors had greater TCR richness and clonality, and increases showed up in more of the dual-therapy-treated tumors. No significant correlation was found between TCR clonality and pathologic tumor regression, and only one major-pathologic-response sample was available for the clonality analysis. From pretherapy to surgery, tumor T-cell richness and clonality went up in three of three dual-therapy tumors, versus only two of four nivolumab-treated tumors.

According to the germline V gene (reference sequence), CDR1 reads GTSNPN and CDR2 reads SVGIG. V lost 1 base and J lost 5 bases, and the count of bases not matched to a germline gene is 4. The CDR3 sequence holds 14 residues, the cysteine and phenylalanine included. CDR3 DNA is the only sequence kept; it has 42 bases, read in frame from the first base. The time point label on this specimen signifies: at surgical resection after neoadjuvant nivolumab +/- ipilimumab. The samples were taken from NEOSTAR, a phase 2 randomized trial in operable NSCLC that tested neoadjuvant nivolumab or nivolumab plus ipilimumab, followed by surgery. Preparation of the library involved the immunoSEQ multiplex PCR assay. Processing in the source paper ran as follows. Repertoires were summarized in terms of richness and clonality, and significantly expanded and contracted clones between pre- and post-therapy samples were identified. Held by TCRdb, this immuneACCESS table contains in-frame sequences only and omits some clones. Under half of the omission traces to an unresolved V gene where checked; the cause of the rest is unknown. V and J calls plus clone size are reproduced from that table; the DNA served to infer D and trimming. The sample table lists some 18,000 clones, around three quarters of them with a count of one. Clones ranked in the top ten supply roughly 6.9% of the sample.

In this sample, this clone turned up a few times. Its antigen remains unidentified. The sample holds no much larger clone one base away, and base qualities are not on file. The V and J genes are TRBV30 and TRBJ2-1; 8 central bases correspond to TRBD2. The receptor was isolated from an adult with non-small cell lung cancer. The sequenced sample was tumor tissue, obtained after neoadjuvant nivolumab, alone or with ipilimumab, at or shortly before surgery. The bases are TGTGCCTGGAGTGGCGGGAGGACCCACAATGAGCAGTTCTTC. It encodes CAWSGGRTHNEQFF.